The table lists the clone carrying this TCR beta chain with a few counts. Data came from immunoSEQ multiplex PCR; TCRdb stores just in-frame clones and leaves some out. The table shows fewer than 150,000 clones, with about 88% occurring only once. The CDR3 runs to 16 residues. The germline V gene has CDR1 SEHNR and CDR2 FQNEAQ (reference sequence). The J segment lost 8 bases and the V segment lost 5 bases, leaving 14 bases of the junction unmatched. This sample is part of a study of blood T cell repertoires in COVID-19. The sequencing input was peripheral blood. The chain uses TRBV7-9 and TRBJ1-4; 7 bases match TRBD1. This clonotype was obtained from a man between 50 and 59 years old with active or convalescent COVID-19. Here the CDR3 reads CASSDTKGAGWEKLFF. In nucleotides, the CDR3 is TGTGCCAGCAGCGATACGAAGGGGGCGGGTTGGGAAAAACTGTTTTTT.